The present T cell receptor beta chain was sequenced within a study of CD8 T cells in ankylosing spondylitis. Each TCR beta library was made by quantitative 5'-RACE that incorporated molecular barcodes. TCRdb used MiXCR to reprocess the 5' RACE reads, holding one entry per CDR3 protein. The table records approximately 200,000 distinct CDR3 sequences, 10% to 15% of them present only once. Points from the study as a whole: Within ankylosing spondylitis blood, a TCR beta motif made up of roughly eight highly homologous variants appeared to be characteristic. It was reported that disease-linked clones were significantly enriched in matched ankylosing spondylitis synovial fluid.

The germline gives CDR1 SGHRS, CDR2 YFSETQ. Trimming took 2 bases from V and 5 from J; bases not matched to a gene: 6. The CDR3 length is 15 residues. For this clonotype: Its antigen is unknown.

Input material: blood, either unsorted or a sorted T cell fraction (not recorded which). The TCR comes from a male donor with ankylosing spondylitis or in good health (not recorded which). This chain connects TRBV5-1 to TRBJ2-7, with 11 bases fitting TRBD1. CDR3 protein: CASSFTDRGPNEQYF. The CDR3 DNA is TGCGCCAGCAGCTTCACGGACAGGGGGCCCAACGAGCAGTACTTC.